This TCR beta chain originates from a study of regulatory T cells in long-lasting Graves disease. This clonotype was seen ten or more times. The antigen is unknown. Broader study findings: Persistent cases favored TRBV28, TRBJ1-2 and TRBJ2-5. Persistent Graves' cases showed lower TCR diversity than newly diagnosed cases.

Time point reported: newly diagnosed GD, antithyroid drugs for less than 3 months. RNA from PBMCs was the source of the TCR library. Deletions cut 1 base from V and 7 bases from J, with 16 bases between. Germline CDR1 LGHDT, CDR2 YNNKEL (reference sequence). The CDR3 has 15 residues. HTBI primers from iRepertoire and Arm-PCR of CDR3 regions yielded the TCR beta libraries. Per the original methods: The study identified more than 50 TRBV and approximately 15 TRBJ segments across samples. MiXCR was run by TCRdb on the multiplex PCR reads, yielding one entry per CDR3 protein. The V and J calls follow TCRdb's processing rather than the paper's. The table shows hundreds of thousands of distinct CDR3 sequences, with roughly 16% occurring only once. This same sample was also part of a study on T cells in Graves' hyperthyroidism and ophthalmopathy. That source reports: Model-based prediction identified ophthalmopathy a median 6.5 months prior to its onset.

This chain joins TRBV3-1 and TRBJ1-2; possibly TRBD1 for D (6 bases). The TCR originated in a woman younger than 45 with Graves disease. The starting material was peripheral blood mononuclear cells (PBMCs), obtained at new diagnosis, from a patient treated with antithyroid drugs. The CDR3 DNA is TGTGCCAGCAGCCAAGTGTACAGGGACACGTCTGGCTACACCTTC. This gives the protein CASSQVYRDTSGYTF.